This record concerns one TCR beta chain sequence. This record belongs to a study of blood T cell repertoires in COVID-19. Study summary: Both acute and convalescent COVID-19 samples were obtained from the United States, Italy and Spain. T cells, B-cell-depleted T cells, or PBMCs provided the cDNA or gDNA that served as material.

CDR1 SEHNR and CDR2 FQNEAQ come from the germline V gene (reference sequence). Trimming removed 2 bases from V and 5 bases from J; junction bases left unmatched: 3. The length of the CDR3 is 14 residues. In the authors' methods: Cell counts per sample came from amplifying reference gene primers. Assay used: immunoSEQ multiplex PCR; TCRdb lists only in-frame clones, some missing. V and J calls and clone size follow that table, whereas D and trimming were derived from the DNA. The table has approximately 50,000 clones, 80% to 90% seen once; the top ten hold under 2.5%. The chain uses TRBV7-9 and TRBJ2-5, with TRBD2 matching 9 bases. This sequence originates from a human donor in a cohort sampled during active COVID-19. The sample comprised peripheral blood. This chain's CDR3 is CASSLRGRGETQYF. The CDR3 nucleotides are TGTGCCAGCAGCTTACGCGGGAGGGGGGAGACCCAGTACTTC.